The 20 T cell receptor beta chains reported below all come from one sample, sequenced in a study of T cell repertoires in cytomegalovirus infection. These receptors' targets are unknown. From the reads, TCRdb called clonotypes with MiXCR, one entry per CDR3 protein. This sample has roughly 220,000 distinct CDR3 sequences, with 35% to 40% found just once. This specimen was CD8+ T cells from cultured PBMCs, taken from culture after CMV antigen stimulation. These receptors were obtained from a human donor in good health (CMV status not recorded). Some clones in this sample may be carry-over from other donors' samples.

The J gene is TRBJ2-5, the V gene TRBV11-2; D is possibly TRBD1 (6 bases). This CDR3 is built from 16 residues. CDR1 and CDR2 from the germline V gene are SGHAT and FQNNGV. Trimming left V 1 base short and J 1 base short, with 13 bases between. CDR3 residues: CASSLGSDSFQETQYF. For the CDR3, the DNA is TGTGCCAGCAGCTTAGGGTCGGACAGTTTCCAAGAGACCCAGTACTTC. The variable domain in full, with the rest retrieved from reference TRBV11-2 and TRBJ2-5, is EAGVAQSPRYKIIEKRQSVAFWCNPISGHATLYWYQQILGQGPKLLIQFQNNGVVDDSQLPKDRFSAERLKGVDSTLKIQPAKLEDSAVYLCASSLGSDSFQETQYFGPGTRLLVL.

The genes are TRBV2 and TRBJ1-2; D ambiguous. Trimming removed 10 bases from V and 0 bases from J, with 9 bases in between. This CDR3 spans 12 amino acids. Germline V gene data show CDR1 as SNHLY and CDR2 as FYNNEI. Here the CDR3 reads CAKSSSNYGYTF. For the CDR3, the DNA is TGTGCCAAATCCAGCTCTAACTATGGCTACACCTTC. Supplemented by reference TRBV2 and TRBJ1-2, the full variable domain reads EPEVTQTPSHQVTQMGQEVILRCVPISNHLYFYWYRQILGQKVEFLVSFYNNEISEKSEIFDDQFSVERPDGSNFTLKIRSTKLEDSAMYFCAKSSSNYGYTFGSGTRLTVV.

This clonotype was observed a few times. This chain joins TRBV7-9 and TRBJ1-1; perhaps TRBD1 as D (6 bases). The CDR3 has 12 amino acids. CDR1 is SEHNR, CDR2 FQNEAQ, per germline (reference sequence). With 1 base removed from V and 12 bases from J, the gap between germline ends came to 12 bases. The CDR3 DNA follows: TGTGCCAGCAGCTTAGGAAACAGGGTGTCTTTCTTT. Protein: CASSLGNRVSFF.

The chain combines TRBV30 with TRBJ1-2; D is undetermined. Trimming removed 5 bases from V and 2 bases from J, with 12 bases in between. The germline gives CDR1 GTSNPN, CDR2 SVGIG (reference sequence). This CDR3 region has 13 residues. CDR3 residues: CAWYRTDNYGYTF. DNA of the CDR3: TGTGCCTGGTATAGGACGGACAACTATGGCTACACCTTC.

The rearrangement joins TRBV28 to TRBJ2-1; 8 bases are a match to TRBD1. Per the germline V gene, CDR1 is MDHEN and CDR2 is SYDVKM. Trimming removed 6 bases from V and 4 bases from J; junction bases left unmatched: 8. The length of the CDR3 is 15 residues. DNA of the CDR3: TGTGCCAGCAGCCAAGGACAGGGTTCTTACAATGAGCAGTTCTTC. Protein: CASSQGQGSYNEQFF.

V usage is TRBV12-3 or TRBV12-4 and J usage is TRBJ2-1, with a tentative D call TRBD1 (5 bases). Trimming stripped 5 bases from V and 6 bases from J, with 11 bases between. The CDR3 length is 13 residues. In DNA form, the CDR3 reads TGTGCCAGCAGTCCCGTCCAGGGCAATGAGCAGTTCTTC. Translated, it gives CASSPVQGNEQFF.

The rearrangement uses TRBV9 and TRBJ2-7; TRBD2 aligns across 12 bases. The CDR3 is made up of 15 amino acids. J lost 3 bases, V lost 2 bases, and 3 bases had no gene match. The germline V gene encodes CDR1 SGDLS and CDR2 YYNGEE. The CDR3 DNA is TGTGCCAGCAGCGTGACTAGCGGGAGTATCTACGAGCAGTACTTC. It codes for CASSVTSGSIYEQYF. Combining the CDR3 with reference TRBV9 and TRBJ2-7 gives the whole variable domain DSGVTQTPKHLITATGQRVTLRCSPRSGDLSVYWYQQSLDQGLQFLIQYYNGEERAKGNILERFSAQQFPDLHSELNLSSLELGDSALYFCASSVTSGSIYEQYFGPGTRLTVT.

The rearrangement joins TRBV6-2 or TRBV6-3 to TRBJ1-1; the D gene is possibly TRBD1 (5 bases). V was trimmed by 7 bases and J by 5 bases, leaving 20 bases between them. Germline V CDR1 and CDR2: MNHEY, SVGEGT. This CDR3 comprises 15 residues. As DNA, the CDR3 is TGTGCCAGCATTTCCTGGCGGGGGTTGAGAACTGAAGCTTTCTTT. As protein: CASISWRGLRTEAFF.

The chain joins TRBV6-2 or TRBV6-3 to TRBJ2-2; 7 bases agree with TRBD1. V trimming: 4 bases; J trimming: 6 bases; junction bases outside the gene matches: 17. CDR1 and CDR2 (germline): MNHEY, SVGEGT. This CDR3 has 18 residues. As DNA, the CDR3 is TGTGCCAGCAGTTCTCTTCGAACGGGACAGAGGGACGCCGGGGAGCTGTTTTTT. Translating gives CASSSLRTGQRDAGELFF.

The rearrangement joins TRBV28 to TRBJ2-1; D perhaps matches TRBD1 (6 bases). The germline CDR1 and CDR2 sequences are MDHEN and SYDVKM. The length of the CDR3 is 17 residues. CDR3 loop: CAILPPTGTISYNEQFF. The CDR3 nucleotides read TGTGCTATCTTACCCCCCACAGGGACAATCTCCTACAATGAGCAGTTCTTC.

This chain links TRBV19 with TRBJ2-1; possibly TRBD1 for D (5 bases). Trimming left V 0 bases short and J 6 bases short, with 18 bases between. This CDR3 comprises 17 residues. Per germline, CDR1 LNHDA and CDR2 SQIVND (reference sequence). CDR3 amino acids: CASSIDHTVQTVNEQFF. CDR3 nucleotides: TGTGCCAGTAGTATAGATCATACGGTACAGACAGTCAATGAGCAGTTCTTC.

The chain couples TRBV19 to TRBJ1-1; D ambiguous. CDR1 is LNHDA and CDR2 is SQIVND in the germline V gene (reference sequence). The CDR3 has 14 amino acids. With 6 bases removed from V and 2 bases from J, the gap between germline ends came to 13 bases. The CDR3 DNA reads as TGTGCCAGTAGCCAGGCAAGAGTAAACACTGAAGCTTTCTTT. Its translation is CASSQARVNTEAFF.

This clonotype has a handful of counts. The gene calls are TRBV5-4 and TRBJ2-3; D may be TRBD1 or TRBD2 (5 bases each). The germline V gene has CDR1 SGHNT and CDR2 YYREEE (reference sequence). CDR3 length: 12 amino acids. V shed 4 bases and J shed 10 bases, with 13 bases lying between them. CDR3 amino acids: CASSLGTPAQYF. CDR3 nucleotide sequence: TGTGCCAGCAGCCTGGGGACCCCGGCGCAGTATTTT.

The chain combines TRBV7-2 with TRBJ1-5; no clear D gene. Germline loops: CDR1 SGHTA, CDR2 FQGNSA. The CDR3 is 15 residues long. The V and J ends lost 2 bases and 3 bases respectively, with 11 bases between them. The CDR3 sequence is CASSLWGSPNQPQHF. The CDR3 DNA reads as TGTGCCAGCAGCTTATGGGGATCCCCCAATCAGCCCCAGCATTTT.

V usage is TRBV25-1 and J usage is TRBJ2-7, with 7 positions matching TRBD1. Germline V gene sequence: CDR1 MGHDK, CDR2 SYGVNS. The CDR3 is made up of 15 amino acids. After removal of 4 bases from V and 2 bases from J, the junction contained 8 bases not matched to a gene. This CDR3 is CASSGGTVNPYEQYF. For the CDR3, the DNA is TGTGCCAGCAGTGGAGGGACAGTCAACCCCTACGAGCAGTACTTC.

J is TRBJ1-1 and V is TRBV27; D gene unclear. Germline loops: CDR1 MNHEY, CDR2 SMNVEV (reference sequence). The CDR3 extends over 13 amino acids. V was clipped by 3 bases and J by 1 base, with 6 bases between them. CDR3 amino acids: CASSFSQNTEAFF. The CDR3 bases are TGTGCCAGCAGTTTTAGTCAGAACACTGAAGCTTTCTTT.

This clonotype has a count of ten or more. The chain combines TRBV27 with TRBJ2-1, with 9 positions matching TRBD1. V was clipped by 8 bases and J by 1 base; unmatched bases: 6. CDR3 length: 15 residues. CDR1 and CDR2 from the germline V gene are MNHEY and SMNVEV (reference sequence). In DNA, the CDR3 is TGTGCCAGCGGGGGAGACAGGGGGTCCTACAATGAGCAGTTCTTC. This translates into CASGGDRGSYNEQFF.

This clonotype was recorded a few times. This chain joins TRBV6-1 and TRBJ1-3; D is unclear. Per germline, CDR1 MNHNS and CDR2 SASEGT. The CDR3 is 15 residues long. V lost 2 bases and J lost 5, with 13 bases in between. CDR3 amino acids: CASSERRTNRNTIYF. The CDR3 region has the DNA TGTGCCAGCAGTGAAAGGAGAACTAATCGAAACACCATATATTTT.

The chain recombines TRBV5-6 with TRBJ2-7, with D possibly called TRBD1 or TRBD2 (5 bases each). Germline CDR1 is SGHDT and CDR2 is YYEEEE. The V and J ends lost 3 bases and 2 bases respectively, with 18 bases between them. The CDR3 has 16 residues. The CDR3 DNA sequence: TGTGCCAGCAGCTGGCGCCGGGACGACTTAACCTACGAGCAGTACTTC. The encoded protein is CASSWRRDDLTYEQYF.

This chain connects TRBV9 to TRBJ2-7; 8 bases map to TRBD1. V trimming: 4 bases; J trimming: 3 bases; junction bases outside the gene matches: 9. CDR3 length: 15 residues. Per germline, CDR1 SGDLS and CDR2 YYNGEE. The CDR3 here is CASSPDDRGHYEQYF. The CDR3 DNA reads as TGTGCCAGCAGCCCTGACGACAGGGGTCACTACGAGCAGTACTTC.